This T cell receptor beta chain was sequenced for a study of tumor T cells in aggressive B-cell lymphoma. Germline V lookup: CDR1 MDHEN, CDR2 SYDVKM. V trimming: 7 bases; J trimming: 2 bases; junction bases outside the gene matches: 2. This CDR3 has 12 residues. Libraries were prepared by immunoSEQ multiplex PCR; TCRdb keeps only in-frame clonotypes and omits some of them. The sample gives about 1,500 clones, about 89% of which show up once; around 8% is in the top ten. The gene calls are TRBV28 and TRBJ2-7, with 7 bases identical to TRBD2. This clonotype was sampled from an adult with diffuse large B cell lymphoma. Sequenced: tumor tissue. CDR3 protein: CASNRGAYEQYF. The CDR3, as DNA: TGTGCCAGCAATCGGGGGGCCTACGAGCAGTACTTC.